Here is one T cell receptor (beta chain) with its context. No antigen is known for it. Germline V gene sequence: CDR1 SEHNR, CDR2 FQNEAQ (reference sequence). Trimming stripped 4 bases from V and 2 bases from J, with 12 bases between. This CDR3 has 14 amino acids. The sample is drawn from a study of shared clonotypes between healthy human individuals. About the research overall: Ranging from 18 to 49 in age, donors were a couple of women and a few men. Study observations and caveats: Non-shared clonotypes had lower generation probabilities than clonotypes shared by all four sorted-subset donors.

The test was conducted at deep level. Generated by immunoSEQ multiplex PCR, the TCRdb table keeps only in-frame clones and is missing some. The sample carries over a million clones, roughly 97% recorded once. This TCR was sampled from a man aged 25 to 40 in good health. The chain recombines TRBV7-9 with TRBJ2-7; D is ambiguous. Material for sequencing was naive CD4+ T cells sorted from blood. Subset in this sample: CD45RA+ positively selected. CDR3 residues: CASSYSRVAYEQYF. DNA of the CDR3: TGTGCCAGCAGCTACTCAAGGGTAGCCTACGAGCAGTACTTC. The full variable domain, completed using reference TRBV7-9 and TRBJ2-7, is DTGVSQNPRHKITKRGQNVTFRCDPISEHNRLYWYRQTLGQGPEFLTYFQNEAQLEKSRLLSDRFSAERPKGSFSTLEIQRTEQGDSAMYLCASSYSRVAYEQYFGPGTRLTVT.